Included here is one T cell receptor (beta chain) sequence, with context. Its specificity is not known. The method was immunoSEQ multiplex PCR; TCRdb's version includes in-frame clones alone and lacks a portion of them. The sample contains around 95,000 clones, about 87% of which appear only once. This sample is drawn from a study of T cell responses to AZD1222 COVID-19 vaccine. Study-wide points: An increase in Spike-specific TCR breadth and depth was observed after two AZD1222 doses. Seropositive status at baseline applied to only 6 or 7 AZD1222 recipients. Among the donors, most were white British and more were female, and clonal diversity was possibly underestimated. Reportedly, close to half of spike-specific TCRs are directed against unmutated variant regions.

The sample was peripheral blood, taken on day 0 of AZD1222 vaccination. The receptor's source is an adult in good health.

Written as DNA, the CDR3 is TGCAGCGTTGATATCGGGGAGACCCAGTACTTC. Residues: CSVDIGETQYF. This sequence joins TRBV29-1 and TRBJ2-5; D gene uncertain. The CDR3 totals 11 residues. V was pared by 3 bases and J by 5 bases, with 7 bases between. Germline-derived CDR1 and CDR2 are SQVTM and ANQGSEA.